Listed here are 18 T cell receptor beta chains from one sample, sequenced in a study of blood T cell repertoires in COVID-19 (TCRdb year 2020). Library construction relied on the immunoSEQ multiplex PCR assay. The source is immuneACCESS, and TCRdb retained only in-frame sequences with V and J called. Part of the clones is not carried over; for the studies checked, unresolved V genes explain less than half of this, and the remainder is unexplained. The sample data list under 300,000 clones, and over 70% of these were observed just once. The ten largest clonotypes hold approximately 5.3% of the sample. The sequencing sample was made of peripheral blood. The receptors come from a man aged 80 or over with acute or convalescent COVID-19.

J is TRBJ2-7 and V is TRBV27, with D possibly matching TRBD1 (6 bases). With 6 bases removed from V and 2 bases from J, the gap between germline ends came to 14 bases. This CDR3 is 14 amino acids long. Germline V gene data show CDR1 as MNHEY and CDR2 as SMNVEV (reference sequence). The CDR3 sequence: CASRTQQGTYEQYF. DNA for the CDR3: TGTGCCAGCAGGACCCAACAGGGAACCTACGAGCAGTACTTC.

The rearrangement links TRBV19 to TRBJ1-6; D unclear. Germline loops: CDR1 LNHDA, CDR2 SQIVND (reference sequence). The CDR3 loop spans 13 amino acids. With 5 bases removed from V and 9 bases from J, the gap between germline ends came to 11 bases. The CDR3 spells CASSPPGASPLHF. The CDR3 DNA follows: TGTGCCAGTAGTCCTCCGGGAGCTTCACCCCTCCACTTT.

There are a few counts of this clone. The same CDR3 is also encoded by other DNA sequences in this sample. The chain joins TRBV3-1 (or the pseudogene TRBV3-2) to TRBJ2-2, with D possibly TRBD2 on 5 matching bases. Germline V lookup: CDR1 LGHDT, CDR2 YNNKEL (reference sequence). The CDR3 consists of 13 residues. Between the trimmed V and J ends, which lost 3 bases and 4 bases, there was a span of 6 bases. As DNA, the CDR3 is TGTGCCAGCAGCCAGAGCGGCACCGGGGAGCTGTTTTTT. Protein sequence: CASSQSGTGELFF.

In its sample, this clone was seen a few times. The CDR3 loop reads CASSHGVGYEQYF. CDR3 DNA sequence: TGTGCCAGCAGCCACGGGGTGGGCTACGAGCAGTACTTC. The chain joins TRBV14 to TRBJ2-7; a weak D match, TRBD2 (5 bases). V shed 3 bases and J shed 3 bases, with 9 bases lying between them. The CDR3 has 13 amino acids. CDR1 and CDR2 (germline): SGHDN, FVKESK.

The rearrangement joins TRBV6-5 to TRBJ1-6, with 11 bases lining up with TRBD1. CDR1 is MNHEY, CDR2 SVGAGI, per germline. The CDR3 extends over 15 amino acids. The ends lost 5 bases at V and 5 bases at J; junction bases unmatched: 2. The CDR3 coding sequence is TGTGCCAGCAGTAGGGGACAGGGGGATAATTCACCCCTCCACTTT. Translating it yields CASSRGQGDNSPLHF.

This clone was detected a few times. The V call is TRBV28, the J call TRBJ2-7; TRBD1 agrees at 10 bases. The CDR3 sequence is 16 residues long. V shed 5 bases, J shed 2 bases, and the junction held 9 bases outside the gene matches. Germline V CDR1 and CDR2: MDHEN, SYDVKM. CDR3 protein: CASSTLGQGVTYEQYF. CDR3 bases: TGTGCCAGCAGTACCCTCGGACAGGGGGTTACCTACGAGCAGTACTTC.

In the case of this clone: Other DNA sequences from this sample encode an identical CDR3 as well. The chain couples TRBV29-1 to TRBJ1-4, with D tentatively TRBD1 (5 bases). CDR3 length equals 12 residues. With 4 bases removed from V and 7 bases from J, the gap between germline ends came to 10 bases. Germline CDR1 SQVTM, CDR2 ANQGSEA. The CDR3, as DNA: TGCAGCGTTGGATCCGGGGGTGAAAAACTGTTTTTT. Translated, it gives CSVGSGGEKLFF.

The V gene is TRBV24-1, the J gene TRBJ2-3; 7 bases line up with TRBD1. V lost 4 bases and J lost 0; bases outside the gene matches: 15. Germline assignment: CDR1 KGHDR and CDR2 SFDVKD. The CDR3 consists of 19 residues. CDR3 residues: CATSEPPPQRQGSTDTQYF. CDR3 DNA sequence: TGTGCCACCAGTGAGCCCCCTCCCCAACGACAGGGTAGCACAGATACGCAGTATTTT.

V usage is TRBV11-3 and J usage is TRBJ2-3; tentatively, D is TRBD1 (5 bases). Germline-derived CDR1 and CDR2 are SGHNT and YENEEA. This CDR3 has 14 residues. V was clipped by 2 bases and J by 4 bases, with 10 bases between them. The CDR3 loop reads CASSLQGSSDTQYF. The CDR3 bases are TGTGCCAGCAGCTTACAGGGTTCCTCAGATACGCAGTATTTT. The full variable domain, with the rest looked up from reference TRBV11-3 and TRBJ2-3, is EAGVVQSPRYKIIEKKQPVAFWCNPISGHNTLYWYLQNLGQGPELLIRYENEEAVDDSQLPKDRFSAERLKGVDSTLKIQPAELGDSAVYLCASSLQGSSDTQYFGPGTRLTVL.

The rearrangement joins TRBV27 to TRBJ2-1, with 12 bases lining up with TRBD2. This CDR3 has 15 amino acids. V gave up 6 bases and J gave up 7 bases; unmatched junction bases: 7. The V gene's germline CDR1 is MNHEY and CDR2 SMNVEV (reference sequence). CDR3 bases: TGTGCCAGCAGCAGGACTAGCGGGATGCTAAATGAGCAGTTCTTC. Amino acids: CASSRTSGMLNEQFF.

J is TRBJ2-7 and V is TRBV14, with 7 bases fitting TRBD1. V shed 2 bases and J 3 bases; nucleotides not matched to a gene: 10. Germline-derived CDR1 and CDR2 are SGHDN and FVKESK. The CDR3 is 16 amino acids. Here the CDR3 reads CASSQPGSGTVYEQYF. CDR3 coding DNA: TGTGCCAGCAGCCAACCGGGTTCCGGGACAGTCTACGAGCAGTACTTC. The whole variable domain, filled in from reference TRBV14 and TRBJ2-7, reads EAGVTQFPSHSVIEKGQTVTLRCDPISGHDNLYWYRRVMGKEIKFLLHFVKESKQDESGMPNNRFLAERTGGTYSTLKVQPAELEDSGVYFCASSQPGSGTVYEQYFGPGTRLTVT.

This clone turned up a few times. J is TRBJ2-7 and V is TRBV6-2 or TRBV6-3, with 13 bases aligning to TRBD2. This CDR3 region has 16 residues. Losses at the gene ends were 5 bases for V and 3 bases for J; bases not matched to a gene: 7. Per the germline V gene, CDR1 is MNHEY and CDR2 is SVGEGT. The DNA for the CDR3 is TGTGCCAGCAGTCCCAGACTAGCGGGGGGCCTCTACGAGCAGTACTTC. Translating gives CASSPRLAGGLYEQYF.

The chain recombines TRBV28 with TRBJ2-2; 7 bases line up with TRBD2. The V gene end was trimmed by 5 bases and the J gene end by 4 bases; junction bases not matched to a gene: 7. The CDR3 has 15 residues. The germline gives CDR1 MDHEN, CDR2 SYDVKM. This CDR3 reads CASSPMGRVTGELFF. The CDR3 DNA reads TGTGCCAGCAGTCCGATGGGGAGGGTCACCGGGGAGCTGTTTTTT.

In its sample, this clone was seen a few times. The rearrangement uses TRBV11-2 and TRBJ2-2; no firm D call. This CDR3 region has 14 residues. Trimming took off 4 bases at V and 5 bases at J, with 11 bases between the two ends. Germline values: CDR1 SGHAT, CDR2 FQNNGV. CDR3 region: CASSSESRTGELFF. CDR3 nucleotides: TGTGCCAGCAGCTCCGAATCACGGACCGGGGAGCTGTTTTTT.

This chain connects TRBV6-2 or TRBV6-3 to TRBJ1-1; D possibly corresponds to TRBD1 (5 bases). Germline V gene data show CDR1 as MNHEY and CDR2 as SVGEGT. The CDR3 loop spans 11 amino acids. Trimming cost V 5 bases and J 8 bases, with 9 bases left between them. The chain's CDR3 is CASSQKGEAFF. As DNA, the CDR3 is TGTGCCAGCAGTCAAAAGGGGGAAGCTTTCTTT.

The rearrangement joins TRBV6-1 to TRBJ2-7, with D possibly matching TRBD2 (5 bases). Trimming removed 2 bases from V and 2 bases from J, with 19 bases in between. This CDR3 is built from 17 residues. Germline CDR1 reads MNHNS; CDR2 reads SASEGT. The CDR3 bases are TGTGCCAGCAGTGAATTTGGGAGAAGCGGCCAAACCTACGAGCAGTACTTC. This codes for CASSEFGRSGQTYEQYF.

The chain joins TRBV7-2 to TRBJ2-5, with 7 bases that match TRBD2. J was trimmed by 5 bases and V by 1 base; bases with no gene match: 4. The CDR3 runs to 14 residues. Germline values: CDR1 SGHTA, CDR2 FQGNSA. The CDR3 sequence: CASSLETSRETQYF. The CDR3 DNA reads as TGTGCCAGCAGCTTAGAGACTAGCAGGGAGACCCAGTACTTC.

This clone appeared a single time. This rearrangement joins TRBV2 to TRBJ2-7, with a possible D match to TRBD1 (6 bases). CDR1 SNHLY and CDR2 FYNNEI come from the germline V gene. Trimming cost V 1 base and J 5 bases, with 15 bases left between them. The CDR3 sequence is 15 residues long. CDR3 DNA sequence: TGTGCCAGCAGTGAAGGTGGGTCAGGGGTACACGAGCAGTACTTC. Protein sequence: CASSEGGSGVHEQYF.